A selection of T cell receptor beta chains follows, all from one sample in a study of blood T cell repertoires in COVID-19. The protocol was immunoSEQ multiplex PCR, while the TCRdb copy is restricted to in-frame clones and leaves out a portion. The table records around 150,000 clones, approximately 92% of them present only once. The sequenced sample consisted of peripheral blood. These receptors came from a woman aged 60-75 years with active COVID-19. Each CDR3 is given with its conserved first and last residue. The D gene is left open where the match is weak. Size tells how often a clone was seen (once, few, many) or the class of an expanded clone, and some rows leave it out.

>.|TRBV7-2|TRBJ1-2|.
CASSLRLDSGKDGYTF
TGTGCCAGCAGCTTAAGGCTGGACTCGGGGAAAGATGGCTACACCTTC
>.|TRBV9|TRBJ1-2|.
CASSDVQGSLGYTF
TGTGCCAGCAGCGACGTACAGGGATCCCTGGGCTACACCTTC
>.|TRBV5-1|TRBJ1-3|TRBD1
CASSLGDSAAGNTIYF
TGCGCCAGCAGCTTGGGGGACAGTGCGGCTGGAAACACCATATATTTT
>.|TRBV5-6|TRBJ1-6|TRBD1
CASSFLGQRTPLHF
TGTGCCAGCAGCTTTCTGGGACAGCGTACACCCCTCCACTTT
>.|TRBV30|TRBJ2-5|TRBD2
CAWSGGLAGVLIRETQYF
TGTGCCTGGAGTGGTGGGCTAGCGGGAGTATTAATAAGGGAGACCCAGTACTTC
>.|TRBV28|TRBJ1-2|TRBD1
CASSLPDRVNGYTF
TGTGCCAGCAGTTTGCCGGACAGGGTAAATGGCTACACCTTC
>.|TRBV9|TRBJ2-1|TRBD1
CASSAPPGTGGYNEQFF
TGTGCCAGCAGCGCCCCCCCCGGGACAGGGGGTTACAATGAGCAGTTCTTC
>.|TRBV6-5|TRBJ2-7|TRBD1
CASSTPGTGAEQYF
TGTGCCAGCAGTACACCCGGGACAGGGGCCGAGCAGTACTTC
>.|TRBV28|TRBJ1-5|TRBD1
CASSSGQGLQPQHF
TGTGCCAGCAGTTCGGGACAGGGTTTACAGCCCCAGCATTTT
>.|TRBV21-1|TRBJ1-2|.
CASNYDRGVLDGYTF
TGTGCCAGCAACTATGACAGGGGAGTACTGGATGGCTACACCTTC
>.|TRBV6-5|TRBJ2-7|TRBD2
CASSLFSGGSYEQYF
TGTGCCAGCAGCCTCTTTAGCGGGGGCTCCTACGAGCAGTACTTC
>.|TRBV19|TRBJ2-1|TRBD2
CASSVNSGYYNEQFF
TGTGCCAGTAGTGTGAATAGCGGGTACTACAATGAGCAGTTCTTC
>.|TRBV6-6|TRBJ1-5|.
CASSYYNRNQPQHF
TGTGCCAGCAGTTACTACAACAGAAATCAGCCCCAGCATTTT
>.|TRBV9|TRBJ1-2|TRBD1
CASSAGDRGYGYTF
TGTGCCAGCAGCGCGGGGGACAGGGGTTATGGCTACACCTTC
>.|TRBV18|TRBJ2-5|TRBD1
CASSPRDRGATKEETQYF
TGTGCCAGCTCACCCCGGGACAGGGGCGCGACGAAAGAAGAGACCCAGTACTTC
>.|TRBV19|TRBJ2-2|TRBD1
CASRRQGSTGELFF
TGTGCCAGTAGAAGACAGGGTAGCACCGGGGAGCTGTTTTTT
>.|TRBV29-1|TRBJ2-3|.
CSVVFSDSFTDTQYF
TGCAGCGTCGTCTTCTCAGACAGTTTCACAGATACGCAGTATTTT
>.|TRBV29-1|TRBJ2-1|TRBD2
CSVGGLVAYNEQFF
TGCAGCGTTGGAGGACTAGTAGCCTACAATGAGCAGTTCTTC
>.|TRBV28|TRBJ2-3|TRBD1
CASSRTGAIDTQYF
TGTGCCAGCAGTCGGACAGGGGCAATAGATACGCAGTATTTT
>.|TRBV3-1/TRBV3-2|TRBJ1-6|TRBD1
CASSQDRALVPLHF
TGTGCCAGCAGCCAGGACAGGGCCCTTGTCCCCCTCCACTTT
>.|TRBV4-3|TRBJ2-1|TRBD2
CASSPGASGAATYNEQFF
TGCGCCAGCAGCCCAGGGGCTAGCGGGGCAGCTACCTACAATGAGCAGTTCTTC
>.|TRBV10-2|TRBJ2-5|TRBD2
CASSAASGRAGETQYF
TGCGCCAGCAGTGCGGCTAGCGGGAGGGCCGGGGAGACCCAGTACTTC
>few|TRBV19|TRBJ1-5|.
CASSMRSYQPQHF
TGTGCCAGTAGTATGCGGAGCTATCAGCCCCAGCATTTT
>once|TRBV6-1|TRBJ1-1|.
CASSEVRRMWAFF
TGTGCCAGCAGTGAAGTTAGAAGAATGTGGGCTTTCTTT
>.|TRBV5-1|TRBJ2-1|.
CASSLATQGYNEQFF
TGCGCCAGCAGCTTGGCTACACAGGGTTACAATGAGCAGTTCTTC
>.|TRBV7-8|TRBJ2-3|.
CASSFFPAHSGTDTQYF
TGTGCCAGCAGCTTTTTTCCTGCCCATTCAGGCACAGATACGCAGTATTTT
>once|TRBV6-6|TRBJ2-7|.
CASSPGLTFSSYEQYF
TGTGCCAGCAGCCCAGGACTGACTTTCAGCTCCTACGAGCAGTACTTC
>.|TRBV6-5|TRBJ1-1|TRBD1
CASSYLRTGQGAEAFF
TGTGCCAGCAGTTACCTTAGGACAGGGCAAGGGGCTGAAGCTTTCTTT
>.|TRBV12-3/TRBV12-4|TRBJ2-7|.
CASSRLVSYEQYF
TGTGCCAGCAGTAGACTAGTCTCCTACGAGCAGTACTTC
>.|TRBV4-1|TRBJ1-1|TRBD1
CASSQEKGAGGNTEAFF
TGCGCCAGCAGCCAAGAGAAGGGGGCCGGAGGGAACACTGAAGCTTTCTTT
>once|TRBV6-2/TRBV6-3|TRBJ2-1|.
CASSYSRRRVLSYNEQFF
TGTGCCAGCAGTTACTCCCGGCGCCGGGTTCTCTCCTACAATGAGCAGTTCTTC
>.|TRBV5-6|TRBJ1-2|.
CASSYGRDLRGYTF
TGTGCCAGCAGCTATGGCAGGGATCTGCGCGGCTACACCTTC
>.|TRBV28|TRBJ1-2|.
CASSFQGREDGYTF
TGTGCCAGCAGTTTCCAGGGCAGGGAGGATGGCTACACCTTC
>.|TRBV28|TRBJ2-2|TRBD1
CASRQGAFGELFF
TGTGCCAGCAGACAGGGGGCATTCGGGGAGCTGTTTTTT
>.|TRBV28|TRBJ2-7|TRBD2
CASTRPAGGLYEQYF
TGTGCCAGCACCCGCCCGGCGGGAGGGCTTTACGAGCAGTACTTC
>.|TRBV28|TRBJ1-2|TRBD1
CASSFPGQGAFLYGYTF
TGTGCCAGCAGTTTCCCTGGACAGGGGGCATTCCTGTATGGCTACACCTTC
>.|TRBV7-9|TRBJ2-1|TRBD1
CASSPLQGAPQSGGNEQFF
TGTGCCAGCAGCCCCCTGCAGGGGGCGCCCCAAAGTGGGGGGAATGAGCAGTTCTTC
>.|TRBV27|TRBJ1-6|TRBD1
CASSLRIGTGGVNNSPLHF
TGTGCCAGCAGTTTGAGGATCGGGACAGGGGGCGTTAATAATTCACCCCTCCACTTT
>few|TRBV6-6|TRBJ1-1|.
CASSSTGRNTEAFF
TGTGCCAGCAGTTCGACAGGACGGAACACTGAAGCTTTCTTT
>.|TRBV7-8|TRBJ2-1|.
CASSFDSHEQFF
TGTGCCAGCAGCTTCGACAGCCATGAGCAGTTCTTC
>.|TRBV28|TRBJ1-4|.
CASSRVARNEKLFF
TGTGCCAGCAGTAGAGTAGCCCGGAATGAAAAACTGTTTTTT
>few|TRBV7-2|TRBJ2-1|TRBD2
CASSFMGTRDNEQFF
TGTGCCAGCAGCTTTATGGGGACTAGGGACAATGAGCAGTTCTTC
>.|TRBV11-2|TRBJ1-1|.
CASSFETLNTEAFF
TGTGCCAGCAGCTTCGAGACATTAAACACTGAAGCTTTCTTT
>.|TRBV21-1|TRBJ1-2|.
CASSIKKRLESNYGYTF
TGTGCCAGCAGCATAAAAAAGAGACTCGAGAGTAACTATGGCTACACCTTC
>.|TRBV5-6|TRBJ1-1|.
CASSIGGGSEAFF
TGTGCCAGCAGCATTGGTGGGGGGAGTGAAGCTTTCTTT
>.|TRBV19|TRBJ1-5|TRBD1
CASSMGQPNQPQHF
TGTGCCAGTAGTATGGGACAGCCCAATCAGCCCCAGCATTTT
>.|TRBV6-5|TRBJ1-5|TRBD1
CASSPGTGVGEPQHF
TGTGCCAGCAGTCCCGGGACAGGGGTTGGGGAGCCCCAGCATTTT
>.|TRBV29-1|TRBJ2-3|.
CSVARKGTDTQYF
TGCAGCGTTGCGAGGAAGGGCACAGATACGCAGTATTTT
>.|TRBV29-1|TRBJ2-2|TRBD2
CSVWTSGTGTGELFF
TGCAGCGTATGGACTAGCGGGACGGGTACCGGGGAGCTGTTTTTT
>once|TRBV27|TRBJ2-7|.
CASSSPPRSYEQYF
TGTGCCAGCAGTTCCCCCCCGCGGTCCTACGAGCAGTACTTC
>.|TRBV5-5|TRBJ1-3|.
CASSLQGQNTIYF
TGTGCCAGCAGCCTTCAGGGTCAAAACACCATATATTTT
>few|TRBV27|TRBJ2-1|TRBD2
CASSLDGTSFNEQFF
TGTGCCAGCAGTTTAGACGGGACTAGTTTCAATGAGCAGTTCTTC
>.|TRBV6-6|TRBJ1-5|.
CASNTGQPGGNQPQHF
TGTGCCAGCAACACCGGGCAGCCTGGAGGGAATCAGCCCCAGCATTTT
>.|TRBV28|TRBJ1-1|TRBD1
CASPTGRTEAFF
TGTGCCAGCCCGACAGGGAGGACTGAAGCTTTCTTT
>.|TRBV7-9|TRBJ2-3|.
CASRLGASPTDTQYF
TGTGCCAGCAGGTTAGGGGCCAGTCCCACAGATACGCAGTATTTT
>.|TRBV30|TRBJ1-5|TRBD1
CAWSVQGEQPQHF
TGTGCCTGGAGTGTACAGGGGGAACAGCCCCAGCATTTT
>.|TRBV27|TRBJ1-6|.
CASSLFGGARPYNSPLHF
TGTGCCAGCAGTTTATTTGGCGGGGCGAGACCCTATAATTCACCCCTCCACTTT
>.|TRBV9|TRBJ2-1|.
CASSAPGVDNEQFF
TGTGCCAGCAGCGCCCCGGGAGTCGACAATGAGCAGTTCTTC
>.|TRBV5-4|TRBJ1-2|TRBD1
CASSLAGTGVHGYTF
TGTGCCAGCAGCTTGGCAGGGACAGGGGTACATGGCTACACCTTC
>.|TRBV5-1|TRBJ1-2|TRBD1
CASSQGQENYGYTF
TGCGCCAGCAGCCAAGGACAGGAAAACTATGGCTACACCTTC